Sequencing of this TCR beta chain was carried out in a study of T cells in Graves' hyperthyroidism and ophthalmopathy. Across the whole study: Peripheral blood was obtained at initial diagnosis, preceding any treatment. Study observations and caveats: The model's output predicted ophthalmopathy at a median of roughly 6 months prior to onset.

TCR beta CDR3 regions were amplified from RNA. A set of HTBI primers served as the primers for a first-round RT-PCR of the TCR CDR3. TCRdb ran MiXCR on the multiplex PCR reads and lists one entry per CDR3 protein. The sample includes hundreds of thousands of distinct CDR3 sequences, about 18% of them seen just once. Exclusion followed for patients with uncontrolled infection, other autoimmune disease, pregnancy or lactation. From under 12 ml of fresh peripheral blood, PBMCs were isolated. The germline V gene encodes CDR1 MNHEY and CDR2 SMNVEV (reference sequence). The CDR3 extends over 13 amino acids. The V segment lost 5 bases and the J segment 4 bases; nucleotides outside the gene matches: 5. This clonotype was seen more than once but under ten times. Antigen unknown.

This sequence joins TRBV27 and TRBJ2-7; 7 bases match TRBD1. The TCR was taken from a woman aged 55-75 years with Graves' ophthalmopathy. Sample: blood. CDR3 nucleotide sequence: TGTGCCAGCAGTCCACAACAGGGGTACGAGCAGTACTTC. This sequence encodes CASSPQQGYEQYF.